Following are 22 T cell receptor beta chains from one sample sequenced in a study of blood T cell repertoires in COVID-19. Libraries were prepared by immunoSEQ multiplex PCR; TCRdb keeps only in-frame clonotypes and omits some of them. The sample yields fewer than 400,000 clones, around 85% seen once. Sequencing was carried out using PBMCs or T cells enriched from blood (not recorded which). Source of these receptors: a woman aged 25 to 39 who had been exposed to COVID-19.

The chain combines TRBV7-2 with TRBJ2-5; 10 nucleotides agree with TRBD1. The CDR3 spans 15 residues. V shed 2 bases, J shed 5 bases, and the junction held 5 bases outside the gene matches. Germline-derived CDR1 and CDR2 are SGHTA and FQGNSA. The CDR3 is CASSLTGTGVETQYF. CDR3 in DNA: TGTGCCAGCAGCTTAACTGGGACAGGGGTTGAGACCCAGTACTTC.

This chain links TRBV20-1 with TRBJ2-7; tentative D call: TRBD1 (5 bases). V lost 3 bases and J lost 6, with 18 bases in between. The V gene's germline CDR1 is DFQATT and CDR2 SNEGSKA (reference sequence). The CDR3 covers 14 residues. The CDR3 region is CSASWVKGALEQYF. The CDR3 coding sequence is TGCAGTGCTAGTTGGGTCAAAGGGGCCCTCGAGCAGTACTTC.

The chain is built from TRBV2 and TRBJ2-6; tentative D call: TRBD1 (6 bases). CDR3 length: 16 residues. Germline V CDR1 and CDR2: SNHLY, FYNNEI. The germline V and J ends were trimmed by 4 bases and 0 bases, with 10 bases remaining between them. CDR3 sequence: CASSGGPISGANVLTF. The CDR3, as DNA: TGTGCCAGCAGTGGGGGGCCGATCTCTGGGGCCAACGTCCTGACTTTC.

A single count supports this clone. The chain employs TRBV11-1 and TRBJ2-5; 8 bases are shared with TRBD1. This CDR3 contains 13 residues. Looked up from germline, CDR1 is SGHAT and CDR2 is FQDESV (reference sequence). The V segment lost 10 bases and the J segment 1 base; nucleotides outside the gene matches: 5. CDR3 nucleotide sequence: TGTGCCACTAGACAGGGGTCCCAAGAGACCCAGTACTTC. Translated: CATRQGSQETQYF.

This clone appeared a single time. V usage is TRBV10-2 and J usage is TRBJ1-6; 7 bases are a match to TRBD1. After removal of 0 bases from V and 15 bases from J, the junction contained 5 bases not matched to a gene. This CDR3 has 13 residues. Germline V gives CDR1 WSHSY, CDR2 SAAADI. The CDR3 coding sequence is TGCGCCAGCAGTGAGTCGAGTGGGACAGACCTCCACTTT. It codes for CASSESSGTDLHF.

J is TRBJ1-1 and V is TRBV9, with unresolved D. Germline V lookup: CDR1 SGDLS, CDR2 YYNGEE. Deletions cut 6 bases from V and 3 bases from J, with 27 bases between. This CDR3 comprises 18 residues. The CDR3 DNA is TGTGCCAGCACCCACAGTGTGGCTCAATCCCGCGGGGACACTGAAGCTTTCTTT. It is translated as CASTHSVAQSRGDTEAFF. The whole variable domain, filled in from reference TRBV9 and TRBJ1-1, reads DSGVTQTPKHLITATGQRVTLRCSPRSGDLSVYWYQQSLDQGLQFLIQYYNGEERAKGNILERFSAQQFPDLHSELNLSSLELGDSALYFCASTHSVAQSRGDTEAFFGQGTRLTVV.

This clone was detected a few times. The V and J genes are TRBV2 and TRBJ1-4; D not certain. Germline V gene lookup returns CDR1 SNHLY and CDR2 FYNNEI. The CDR3 is 15 residues long. V was trimmed by 6 bases and J by 10 bases, leaving 21 bases between them. Here the CDR3 DNA reads TGTGCCAGCAGCACCTCCGGGAGGGTATCCGGAAAACTGTTTTTT. It specifies CASSTSGRVSGKLFF.

The chain joins TRBV7-2 to TRBJ1-1, with TRBD1 identical over 9 bases. J gave up 5 bases and V 4 bases, and 8 bases lay outside the gene matches. The CDR3 runs 15 residues. Germline V gene lookup returns CDR1 SGHTA and CDR2 FQGNSA. Here the CDR3 DNA reads TGTGCCAGCAGCTCCATGGACAGGGGAGATACTGAAGCTTTCTTT. Translated, it gives CASSSMDRGDTEAFF.

The rearrangement uses TRBV18 and TRBJ2-3, with 8 nucleotides matching TRBD2. The V gene end was trimmed by 2 bases and the J gene end by 3 bases; junction bases not matched to a gene: 7. Per germline, CDR1 KGHSH and CDR2 LQKENI. The CDR3 spans 16 residues. The CDR3 DNA is TGTGCCAGCTCACCAAGAGCGGGAGAACAAACAGATACGCAGTATTTT. Translated, it gives CASSPRAGEQTDTQYF.

This clone showed up many times. J is TRBJ2-7 and V is TRBV28, with D maybe TRBD1 (6 bases). Germline CDR1 reads MDHEN; CDR2 reads SYDVKM. Trimming took 0 bases from V and 4 from J, leaving 10 bases between them. CDR3 length equals 14 residues. The chain's CDR3 is CASSLWGAGYEQYF. CDR3 coding DNA: TGTGCCAGCAGTTTATGGGGGGCAGGGTACGAGCAGTACTTC.

The chain uses TRBV19 and TRBJ2-2; 8 nucleotides match TRBD1. Germline trimming cut 6 bases from V and 3 bases from J; bases unmatched to any gene: 9. The CDR3 totals 16 residues. Looked up from germline, CDR1 is LNHDA and CDR2 is SQIVND (reference sequence). CDR3 sequence: CASSPTGGRDTGELFF. Written as DNA, the CDR3 is TGTGCCAGTAGCCCTACAGGGGGTAGGGACACCGGGGAGCTGTTTTTT.

The V and J genes are TRBV6-5 and TRBJ2-4; weak D call: TRBD2 (6 bases). In germline, CDR1 is MNHEY, CDR2 SVGAGI. The CDR3 sequence is 14 residues long. Trimming took 10 bases from V and 0 from J, leaving 13 bases between them. The CDR3 DNA sequence: TGTGCCACGGGGGTTACACCAGCCAAAAACATTCAGTACTTC. Protein: CATGVTPAKNIQYF.

The chain couples TRBV30 to TRBJ1-2; TRBD1 matches at 9 bases. CDR1 GTSNPN and CDR2 SVGIG come from the germline V gene (reference sequence). The trim removed 3 bases at V and 7 bases at J, leaving 6 bases unmatched. CDR3 length: 13 residues. The CDR3 DNA sequence: TGTGCCTGGAGCGACGGGACAGGGAGTGGCTACACCTTC. Encoded protein: CAWSDGTGSGYTF.

The chain is built from TRBV5-3 and TRBJ2-7, with D maybe TRBD2 (5 bases). TRBV5-3 is labeled an ORF, and its function is uncertain. Trimming took off 3 bases at V and 0 bases at J, with 10 bases between the two ends. The CDR3 extends over 14 amino acids. CDR3 protein: CARSSGEISYEQYF. The DNA of the CDR3 is TGTGCCAGAAGCTCTGGGGAGATCTCCTACGAGCAGTACTTC.

The genes are TRBV2 and TRBJ2-1; 9 positions match TRBD1. Germline CDR1 and CDR2: SNHLY and FYNNEI. Trimming removed 5 bases from V and 5 bases from J; junction bases left unmatched: 13. CDR3 length: 17 residues. CDR3 protein: CASSKTYRGPLDNEQFF. As DNA, the CDR3 is TGTGCCAGCAGTAAAACTTACAGGGGGCCCTTAGACAATGAGCAGTTCTTC.

The chain employs TRBV27 and TRBJ1-4; 7 bases align to TRBD1. The CDR3 loop spans 17 amino acids. Germline trimming cut 4 bases from V and 5 bases from J; bases unmatched to any gene: 13. Per germline, CDR1 MNHEY and CDR2 SMNVEV (reference sequence). CDR3 protein: CASSSKEQGTWNEKLFF. CDR3 DNA sequence: TGTGCCAGCAGTTCCAAGGAACAGGGGACATGGAATGAAAAACTGTTTTTT. Supplemented by reference TRBV27 and TRBJ1-4, the full variable domain reads EAQVTQNPRYLITVTGKKLTVTCSQNMNHEYMSWYRQDPGLGLRQIYYSMNVEVTDKGDVPEGYKVSRKEKRNFPLILESPSPNQTSLYFCASSSKEQGTWNEKLFFGSGTQLSVL.

This clone was observed a handful of times. The chain uses TRBV4-2 and TRBJ2-4; TRBD2 matches 8 bases. The junction had 5 bases not matched to a gene; V was cut back by 0 bases and J by 7 bases. The CDR3 contains 15 residues. The germline V gene encodes CDR1 LGHNA and CDR2 YNFKEQ. CDR3 DNA: TGTGCCAGCAGCCAAGATATGGGACTAGTGAACATTCAGTACTTC. Its translation is CASSQDMGLVNIQYF.

The chain carries TRBV28 and TRBJ2-7, with 7 bases fitting TRBD1. CDR3 size: 14 residues. The V gene end was trimmed by 7 bases and the J gene end by 5 bases; junction bases not matched to a gene: 11. Germline V gene sequence: CDR1 MDHEN, CDR2 SYDVKM. The CDR3, as DNA: TGTGCCAGCACCTCGGGACAGCCGTCCCACGAGCAGTACTTC. The encoded protein is CASTSGQPSHEQYF.

The V and J genes are TRBV6-5 and TRBJ2-1; 8 positions agree with TRBD1. The CDR3 is 15 residues long. The junction had 9 bases not matched to a gene; V was cut back by 7 bases and J by 4 bases. The V gene's germline CDR1 is MNHEY and CDR2 SVGAGI. The DNA for the CDR3 is TGTGCCAGCACCTCAGACAGGGGATTTTACAATGAGCAGTTCTTC. Translation: CASTSDRGFYNEQFF.

This clone has just one count. The chain uses TRBV28 and TRBJ1-4; TRBD1 might be the D (5 bases). The germline V gene encodes CDR1 MDHEN and CDR2 SYDVKM. V was pared by 5 bases and J by 3 bases, with 13 bases between. The CDR3 covers 15 residues. The CDR3 DNA reads TGTGCCAGCAGTACTGACGGGGGACCTAATGAAAAACTGTTTTTT. Protein product: CASSTDGGPNEKLFF.

The chain has TRBV28 and TRBJ2-5; no definite D call. This CDR3 has 14 residues. Trimming stripped 3 bases from V and 1 base from J, with 9 bases between. The germline V gene encodes CDR1 MDHEN and CDR2 SYDVKM. The CDR3 protein is CASSFLEIQETQYF. The CDR3 DNA is TGTGCCAGCAGTTTCCTAGAGATCCAAGAGACCCAGTACTTC.

V is TRBV5-1 and J is TRBJ2-7; D is possibly TRBD2 (6 bases). Per germline, CDR1 SGHRS and CDR2 YFSETQ. The CDR3 sequence is 15 residues long. Deletions cut 3 bases from V and 3 bases from J, with 16 bases between. CDR3 amino acids: CASSSGVRRVYEQYF. CDR3 sequence (DNA): TGCGCCAGCAGCTCGGGGGTTAGGAGGGTCTACGAGCAGTACTTC.